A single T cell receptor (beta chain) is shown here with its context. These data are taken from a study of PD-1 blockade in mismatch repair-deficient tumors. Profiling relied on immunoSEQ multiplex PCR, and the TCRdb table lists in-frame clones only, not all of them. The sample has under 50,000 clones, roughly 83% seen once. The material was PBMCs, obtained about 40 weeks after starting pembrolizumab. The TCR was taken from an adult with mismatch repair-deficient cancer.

CDR3 in DNA: TGTGCCAGCTCAACCGGGACAGGGATCTACGAGCAGTACTTC. Its protein product is CASSTGTGIYEQYF. The chain combines TRBV18 with TRBJ2-7, with TRBD1 identical over 9 bases. The CDR3 has 14 amino acids. Germline V gives CDR1 KGHSH, CDR2 LQKENI. Trimming at V came to 5 bases and at J to 3 bases, leaving 5 bases not matched to a gene.